One T cell receptor (beta chain) is described in this entry. V gave up 0 bases and J gave up 7 bases, with 8 bases separating them. The CDR3 has 13 amino acids. Germline CDR1 reads SEHNR; CDR2 reads FQNEAQ (reference sequence). The data derive from a study of blood T cell repertoires in COVID-19. At the level of the study: The United States, Italy and Spain supplied acute and convalescent COVID-19 samples. T cells, B-cell-depleted T cells, or PBMCs provided the cDNA or gDNA that served as material.

Under the authors' procedure: Reference gene primer amplification yielded estimated nucleated cell counts. Clones were sequenced by immunoSEQ multiplex PCR, and TCRdb holds only the in-frame ones, with some missing. The D gene and trimming were derived from the DNA, and the V and J assignments and clone size from that table. The table has 60,000 or so clones, 85% seen once; the top ten hold about 16%. This rearrangement joins TRBV7-9 to TRBJ2-3; tentative D call: TRBD1 (6 bases). The sample consisted of peripheral blood. This clonotype was sampled from a human donor in a cohort sampled during active COVID-19. The CDR3 protein is CASSLAGTNTQYF. The CDR3 DNA follows: TGTGCCAGCAGCTTAGCCGGGACAAATACGCAGTATTTT. Full variable domain (remainder filled in from reference TRBV7-9 and TRBJ2-3): DTGVSQNPRHKITKRGQNVTFRCDPISEHNRLYWYRQTLGQGPEFLTYFQNEAQLEKSRLLSDRFSAERPKGSFSTLEIQRTEQGDSAMYLCASSLAGTNTQYFGPGTRLTVL.